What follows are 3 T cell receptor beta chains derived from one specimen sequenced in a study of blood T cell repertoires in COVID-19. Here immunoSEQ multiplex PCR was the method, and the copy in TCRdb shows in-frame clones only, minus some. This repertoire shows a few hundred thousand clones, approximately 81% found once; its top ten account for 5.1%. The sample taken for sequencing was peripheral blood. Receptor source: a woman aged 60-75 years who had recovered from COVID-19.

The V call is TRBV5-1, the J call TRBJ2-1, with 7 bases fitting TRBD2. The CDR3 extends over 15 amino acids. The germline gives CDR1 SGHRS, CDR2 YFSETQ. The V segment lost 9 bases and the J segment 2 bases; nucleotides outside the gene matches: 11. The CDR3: CATRSGGNTYNEQFF. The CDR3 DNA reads TGCGCCACCCGATCGGGGGGTAATACCTACAATGAGCAGTTCTTC.

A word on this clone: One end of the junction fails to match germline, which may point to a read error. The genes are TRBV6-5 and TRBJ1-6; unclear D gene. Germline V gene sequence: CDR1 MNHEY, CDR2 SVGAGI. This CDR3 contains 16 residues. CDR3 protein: CASTYNSNSYNSPLHF. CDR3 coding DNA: TGTGCCAGCACTTACAACAGTAACTCCTATAATTCACCCCTCCACTTT.

The CDR3 coding sequence is TGTGCCAGCAGTTTAGGGACAGGGCAGGACACTGAAGCTTTCTTT. Translated, it gives CASSLGTGQDTEAFF. This chain joins TRBV27 and TRBJ1-1; TRBD1 matches 9 bases. J was trimmed by 3 bases and V by 2 bases; bases with no gene match: 4. In germline, CDR1 is MNHEY, CDR2 SMNVEV (reference sequence). The CDR3 has 15 amino acids.